These 31 T cell receptor beta chains originate from one sample sequenced in a study of shared clonotypes between healthy human individuals (TCRdb year 2020). Library method: the immunoSEQ multiplex PCR assay. The immuneACCESS repertoire file appears here via TCRdb, limited to in-frame rearrangements. These files lack a portion of the clones; in checked studies, under half of the deficit traces to unresolved V genes, and the cause of the others is not known. The sample table lists about 470,000 clones, roughly 80% of them with a count of one. Approximately 13% of the sample is taken by the ten largest. Sequenced input: PBMCs. These receptors all stem from a woman in her forties in good health. Some clones in this sample may be carry-over from other donors' samples.

The rearrangement links TRBV7-2 to TRBJ2-7; 9 bases match TRBD2. Per germline, CDR1 SGHTA and CDR2 FQGNSA. The CDR3 length is 16 residues. The junction had 10 bases not matched to a gene; V was cut back by 5 bases and J by 2 bases. CDR3 in DNA: TGTGCCAGCAGCCCTATTAGCGGGAGACCCCCCTACGAGCAGTACTTC. It yields the protein CASSPISGRPPYEQYF.

This chain uses TRBV5-1 with TRBJ2-3, with 10 bases identical to TRBD2. The CDR3 spans 14 residues. From germline, CDR1 is SGHRS and CDR2 YFSETQ. Germline trimming cut 2 bases from V and 6 bases from J; bases unmatched to any gene: 3. The CDR3 spells CASSFLAGEDTQYF. The CDR3, as DNA: TGCGCCAGCAGCTTTCTAGCGGGAGAGGATACGCAGTATTTT.

CDR3 in amino acids: CAIMAQGISEQYF. The DNA for the CDR3 is TGTGCCATCATGGCCCAGGGTATCAGCGAGCAGTACTTC. The V gene is TRBV10-3, the J gene TRBJ2-7; TRBD1 might be the D (5 bases). The V gene lost 7 bases and the J gene lost 6 bases, with 16 bases spanning the gap. There are 13 residues in the CDR3. The V gene's germline CDR1 is ENHRY and CDR2 SYGVKD.

The V and J genes are TRBV6-1 and TRBJ1-2; D gene unclear. This CDR3 spans 15 amino acids. CDR1 and CDR2 from the germline V gene are MNHNS and SASEGT. The V end lost 7 bases, the J end lost 5 bases, and 20 bases lay between the germline ends. The CDR3 spells CASTRTGREEYGYTF. The DNA for the CDR3 is TGTGCCAGCACCCGCACGGGTCGCGAGGAATATGGCTACACCTTC.

The rearrangement joins TRBV27 to TRBJ1-2, with 7 positions matching TRBD1. The CDR3 extends over 14 amino acids. V gave up 2 bases and J gave up 7 bases; unmatched junction bases: 7. Germline CDR1 and CDR2: MNHEY and SMNVEV (reference sequence). CDR3 protein: CASSLATGQGGYTF. CDR3 in DNA: TGTGCCAGCAGTTTAGCGACAGGGCAAGGTGGCTACACCTTC.

This clone was seen only a few times. The chain joins TRBV12-5 to TRBJ2-1, with D unresolved. Trimming removed 1 base from V and 0 bases from J, with 4 bases in between. Germline CDR1 LGHNT, CDR2 FRNRAP. This CDR3 region has 14 residues. This CDR3 reads CASGLDGSYNEQFF. For the CDR3, the DNA is TGTGCTAGTGGTTTGGACGGCTCCTACAATGAGCAGTTCTTC. The full variable domain, in which reference TRBV12-5 and TRBJ2-1 provide the parts outside the CDR3, is DARVTQTPRHKVTEMGQEVTMRCQPILGHNTVFWYRQTMMQGLELLAYFRNRAPLDDSGMPKDRFSAEMPDATLATLKIQPSEPRDSAVYFCASGLDGSYNEQFFGPGTRLTVL.

The chain combines TRBV29-1 with TRBJ2-1, with 9 bases that match TRBD2. Germline V lookup: CDR1 SQVTM, CDR2 ANQGSEA. Trimming cost V 6 bases and J 2 bases; bases outside gene matches: 11. The CDR3 has 16 amino acids. The CDR3 coding sequence is TGCAGCGTCAACCAACCGGGACTAGCAGCCTACAATGAGCAGTTCTTC. This translates into CSVNQPGLAAYNEQFF.

The rearrangement joins TRBV5-1 to TRBJ2-7; D tentatively reads TRBD1 or TRBD2 (5 bases each). Germline V CDR1 and CDR2: SGHRS, YFSETQ. The germline V and J ends were trimmed by 2 bases and 3 bases, with 9 bases remaining between them. This CDR3 is built from 13 residues. The CDR3 nucleotides read TGCGCCAGCAGCTTACGGGACGGCTACGAGCAGTACTTC. Translated: CASSLRDGYEQYF.

This clone was recorded many times. The J gene is TRBJ1-1, the V gene TRBV6-5; D is ambiguous. CDR1 and CDR2 from the germline V gene are MNHEY and SVGAGI. The germline V and J ends were trimmed by 0 bases and 1 base, with 12 bases remaining between them. The CDR3 has 16 amino acids. The CDR3 spells CASSYSGGGPNTEAFF. In DNA form, the CDR3 reads TGTGCCAGCAGTTACTCGGGCGGAGGACCGAACACTGAAGCTTTCTTT.

V is TRBV7-7 and J is TRBJ2-2; D unresolved. Germline V gene data show CDR1 as SSHAT and CDR2 as FNYEAQ (reference sequence). V gave up 3 bases and J gave up 2 bases, with 7 bases separating them. The CDR3 sequence is 14 residues long. The CDR3 region is CASSFELNTGELFF. CDR3 bases: TGTGCCAGCAGCTTCGAACTCAACACCGGGGAGCTGTTTTTT.

This clone was seen more than once but under ten times. V usage is TRBV2 and J usage is TRBJ2-2, with 14 bases aligning to TRBD2. The germline V gene encodes CDR1 SNHLY and CDR2 FYNNEI. There are 16 residues in the CDR3. V trimming: 5 bases; J trimming: 3 bases; junction bases outside the gene matches: 2. The CDR3 sequence is CASSLGLAGDTGELFF. The CDR3 bases are TGTGCCAGCAGTTTGGGACTAGCGGGGGACACCGGGGAGCTGTTTTTT.

This sequence joins TRBV2 and TRBJ2-2, with D uncertain. Trimming cost V 7 bases and J 1 base, with 10 bases left between them. There are 14 residues in the CDR3. Germline V gene sequence: CDR1 SNHLY, CDR2 FYNNEI. Written as DNA, the CDR3 is TGTGCCAGCACCTTCTGGAGGAACACCGGGGAGCTGTTTTTT. Its translation: CASTFWRNTGELFF.

This chain uses TRBV28 with TRBJ2-1; maybe TRBD2 (5 bases). The CDR3 is made up of 14 amino acids. Germline assignment: CDR1 MDHEN and CDR2 SYDVKM. The V gene lost 8 bases and the J gene lost 0 bases, with 11 bases spanning the gap. CDR3: CASGRWSSYNEQFF. The DNA of the CDR3 is TGTGCCAGCGGGAGATGGAGCTCCTACAATGAGCAGTTCTTC.

The rearrangement uses TRBV13 and TRBJ2-7, with D unresolved. This CDR3 is 16 amino acids long. With 5 bases removed from V and 2 bases from J, the gap between germline ends came to 19 bases. Germline V gene sequence: CDR1 PRHDT, CDR2 FYEKMQ (reference sequence). The CDR3 nucleotides read TGTGCCAGCAGCCCAGCCCCCGCGACGCTAACCTACGAGCAGTACTTC. This codes for CASSPAPATLTYEQYF.

This chain uses TRBV6-5 with TRBJ2-7; 9 bases are shared with TRBD1. The CDR3 has 15 amino acids. V lost 0 bases and J lost 7; bases outside the gene matches: 7. Germline V gene data show CDR1 as MNHEY and CDR2 as SVGAGI. The CDR3 nucleotides read TGTGCCAGCAGTTACTCGATGGGACAGGGTAGGGAGCAGTACTTC. This translates into CASSYSMGQGREQYF.

This clone was seen only a few times. V gene TRBV9 combines with J gene TRBJ1-1; weak D call: TRBD1 (5 bases). CDR3 length: 14 residues. Trimming stripped 0 bases from V and 6 bases from J, with 12 bases between. Germline lookup yields CDR1 SGDLS and CDR2 YYNGEE. DNA of the CDR3: TGTGCCAGCAGCGTAGAGGAGGGGTTCCCTGAAGCTTTCTTT. Its translation: CASSVEEGFPEAFF. Looking up the rest from reference TRBV9 and TRBJ1-1 gives the full variable domain: DSGVTQTPKHLITATGQRVTLRCSPRSGDLSVYWYQQSLDQGLQFLIQYYNGEERAKGNILERFSAQQFPDLHSELNLSSLELGDSALYFCASSVEEGFPEAFFGQGTRLTVV.

The genes are TRBV15 and TRBJ2-2; tentative D call: TRBD2 (6 bases). The CDR3 runs to 14 residues. Between the trimmed V and J ends, which lost 6 bases and 7 bases, there was a span of 15 bases. Germline CDR1 reads LNHNV; CDR2 reads YYDKDF (reference sequence). CDR3 residues: CATSGGEYGGELFF. DNA for the CDR3: TGTGCCACCAGTGGCGGGGAGTACGGCGGGGAGCTGTTTTTT.

The chain recombines TRBV2 with TRBJ2-7; D uncertain. The length of the CDR3 is 15 residues. The V gene lost 0 bases and the J gene lost 4 bases, with 13 bases spanning the gap. CDR1 and CDR2 (germline): SNHLY, FYNNEI. In DNA, the CDR3 is TGTGCCAGCAGTGAAGCGCTTCTGAGTCGGTACGAGCAGTACTTC. This encodes CASSEALLSRYEQYF.

The J gene is TRBJ1-4, the V gene TRBV7-3; a possible D gene is TRBD1 (6 bases). Germline V gene sequence: CDR1 SGHTA, CDR2 FQGTGA. The CDR3 sequence is 14 residues long. With 2 bases removed from V and 4 bases from J, the gap between germline ends came to 8 bases. The CDR3 is CASSLHRVNEKLFF. The DNA of the CDR3 is TGTGCCAGCAGCTTACACAGGGTTAATGAAAAACTGTTTTTT.

This chain connects TRBV10-1 to TRBJ2-3; 9 bases match TRBD1. V gave up 2 bases and J gave up 3 bases; unmatched junction bases: 6. The germline gives CDR1 WNHNN, CDR2 SYGVQD (reference sequence). CDR3 length equals 16 residues. This chain's CDR3 is CASSEPGTGITDTQYF. The CDR3 coding sequence is TGCGCCAGCAGTGAGCCGGGGACAGGGATAACAGATACGCAGTATTTT.

The rearrangement uses TRBV7-8 and TRBJ2-5; 7 positions match TRBD1. The CDR3 is 14 amino acids. With V trimmed by 4 bases and J by 3 bases, 5 bases remained unmatched. The germline CDR1 and CDR2 sequences are SGHVS and FQNEAQ. The CDR3 loop reads CASSYNTGEETQYF. The CDR3 DNA sequence: TGTGCCAGCAGCTACAACACAGGGGAAGAGACCCAGTACTTC.

As DNA, the CDR3 is TGTGCCAGCAGCCCTCAGCCAAGCGGGACAGCCCAGGGCGAGCAGTACTTC. Encoded protein: CASSPQPSGTAQGEQYF. V is TRBV7-9 and J is TRBJ2-7, with D tentatively TRBD1 or TRBD2 (7 bases each). The germline V gene encodes CDR1 SEHNR and CDR2 FQNEAQ (reference sequence). V lost 5 bases and J 6 bases, leaving 26 bases between the germline ends. The CDR3 is 17 amino acids.

The rearrangement joins TRBV5-1 to TRBJ2-1; D is possibly TRBD2 (6 bases). V was cut by 0 bases and J by 2 bases, with 9 bases left in between. This CDR3 spans 15 amino acids. CDR1 is SGHRS and CDR2 is YFSETQ in the germline V gene. CDR3 loop: CASSLEGGPYNEQFF. The CDR3 DNA follows: TGCGCCAGCAGCTTGGAGGGAGGACCCTACAATGAGCAGTTCTTC.

The V call is TRBV28, the J call TRBJ2-7, with 8 bases aligning to TRBD1. The ends lost 5 bases at V and 6 bases at J; junction bases unmatched: 6. This CDR3 is built from 13 residues. In germline, CDR1 is MDHEN, CDR2 SYDVKM. The CDR3 sequence is CASSRGTGGEQYF. CDR3 nucleotide sequence: TGTGCCAGCAGTCGCGGAACAGGGGGCGAGCAGTACTTC.

The chain recombines TRBV27 with TRBJ2-3; no clear D. The CDR3 is made up of 13 amino acids. The ends were cut back, 5 bases at V and 2 bases at J, with 8 bases in the middle. CDR1 is MNHEY and CDR2 is SMNVEV in the germline V gene (reference sequence). The CDR3, as DNA: TGTGCCAGCAGTACGACCAACACAGATACGCAGTATTTT. Its translation is CASSTTNTDTQYF.

The chain uses TRBV7-3 and TRBJ2-7; 9 positions agree with TRBD1. Germline trimming cut 2 bases from V and 5 bases from J; bases unmatched to any gene: 7. CDR1 is SGHTA, CDR2 FQGTGA, per germline. CDR3 length equals 15 residues. The CDR3 loop is CASSLGPGTGNEQYF. CDR3 bases: TGTGCCAGCAGCTTAGGACCCGGGACAGGGAACGAGCAGTACTTC.

The chain has TRBV18 and TRBJ1-5; weak D call: TRBD1 (6 bases). Deletions cut 3 bases from V and 4 bases from J, with 10 bases between. CDR1 KGHSH and CDR2 LQKENI come from the germline V gene. This CDR3 is 14 amino acids long. CDR3 DNA sequence: TGTGCCAGCTCACCTGTTGGACAGAATCAGCCCCAGCATTTT. As protein: CASSPVGQNQPQHF.

The chain combines TRBV19 with TRBJ2-1; TRBD1 is a possible D gene (5 bases). This CDR3 region has 15 residues. V lost 0 bases, J lost 5 bases, and 11 bases lay in between. Germline lookup yields CDR1 LNHDA and CDR2 SQIVND (reference sequence). The DNA for the CDR3 is TGTGCCAGTAGTATAGAGGCAGGGCGGAACAATGAGCAGTTCTTC. Protein product: CASSIEAGRNNEQFF.

This chain links TRBV27 with TRBJ2-7; TRBD1 might be the D (6 bases). CDR3 length: 15 residues. V dropped 5 bases and J dropped 3 bases, with 17 bases sitting between them. From germline, CDR1 is MNHEY and CDR2 SMNVEV (reference sequence). DNA of the CDR3: TGTGCCAGCAGTCCTCACAGGGAAGGCGACTACGAGCAGTACTTC. It codes for CASSPHREGDYEQYF.

This clone has a single count. The rearrangement joins TRBV7-8 to TRBJ2-7; maybe TRBD2 (5 bases). The length of the CDR3 is 14 residues. V dropped 3 bases and J dropped 7 bases, with 16 bases sitting between them. Germline CDR1 SGHVS, CDR2 FQNEAQ. CDR3 in amino acids: CASSFVAKGGEQYF. CDR3 nucleotide sequence: TGTGCCAGCAGCTTCGTAGCGAAAGGTGGGGAGCAGTACTTC.

CDR3 nucleotides: TGTGCCAGCTCGTTGCTAGCGGGGCGGAGCTCCTACAATGAGCAGTTCTTC. Translating gives CASSLLAGRSSYNEQFF. The gene calls are TRBV9 and TRBJ2-1; 9 bases are a match to TRBD2. This CDR3 is 17 amino acids long. Germline V gene sequence: CDR1 SGDLS, CDR2 YYNGEE. The ends lost 7 bases at V and 0 bases at J; junction bases unmatched: 11.